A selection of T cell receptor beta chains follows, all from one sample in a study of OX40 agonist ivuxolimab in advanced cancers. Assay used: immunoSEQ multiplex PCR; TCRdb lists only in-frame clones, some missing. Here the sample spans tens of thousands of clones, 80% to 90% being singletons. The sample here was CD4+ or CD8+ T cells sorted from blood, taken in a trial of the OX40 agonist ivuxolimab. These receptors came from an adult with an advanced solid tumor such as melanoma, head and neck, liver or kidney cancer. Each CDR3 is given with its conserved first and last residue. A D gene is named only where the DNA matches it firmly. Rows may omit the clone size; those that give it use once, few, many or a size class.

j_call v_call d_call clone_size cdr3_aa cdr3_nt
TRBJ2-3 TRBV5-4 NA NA CASSLEGDTQYF TGTGCCAGCAGCTTGGAAGGAGATACGCAGTATTTT
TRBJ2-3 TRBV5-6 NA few CASSLVAALDTQYF TGTGCCAGCAGCTTGGTCGCTGCGCTGGATACGCAGTATTTT
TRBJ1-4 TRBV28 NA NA CASSLGPQLSWGLFF TGTGCCAGCAGTTTAGGCCCCCAGCTTTCGTGGGGACTGTTTTTT
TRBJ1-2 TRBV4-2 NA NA CASSQVGDEYGYTF TGTGCCAGCAGCCAAGTTGGGGACGAGTATGGCTACACCTTC
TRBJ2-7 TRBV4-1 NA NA CASSQDGPGSSYEQYF TGCGCCAGCAGCCAAGACGGCCCAGGGAGCTCCTACGAGCAGTACTTC
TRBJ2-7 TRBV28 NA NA CASSFWGNEQYF TGTGCCAGCAGTTTTTGGGGGAACGAGCAGTACTTC
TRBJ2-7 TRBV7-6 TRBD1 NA CASRPGQSSYEQYF TGTGCCAGCAGACCGGGACAGAGCTCCTACGAGCAGTACTTC
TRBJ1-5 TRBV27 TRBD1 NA CASSNRGDHQPQHF TGTGCCAGCAGTAACAGGGGCGACCATCAGCCCCAGCATTTT
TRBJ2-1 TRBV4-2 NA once CASSHPSRSSYNEQFF TGTGCCAGCAGCCACCCTAGCAGGAGCTCCTACAATGAGCAGTTCTTC
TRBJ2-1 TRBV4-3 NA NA CASSQEVRSVSRASRYNEQFF TGCGCCAGCAGCCAAGAGGTTCGGTCGGTATCGAGGGCTAGCAGGTACAATGAGCAGTTCTTC
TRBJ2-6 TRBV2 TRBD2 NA CASSGGLAGVFSGANVLTF TGTGCCAGCAGTGGAGGACTAGCGGGAGTCTTTTCTGGGGCCAACGTCCTGACTTTC
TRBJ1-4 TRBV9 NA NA CASSVGGINEKLFF TGTGCCAGCAGCGTAGGAGGGATTAATGAAAAACTGTTTTTT
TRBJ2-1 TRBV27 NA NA CASSLLSGYNEQFF TGTGCCAGCAGTTTACTTTCCGGTTACAATGAGCAGTTCTTC
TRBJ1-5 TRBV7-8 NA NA CASSPGTAGLNQPQHF TGTGCCAGCAGCCCCGGGACGGCCGGTCTGAATCAGCCCCAGCATTTT
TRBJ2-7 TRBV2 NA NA CASSAAGAHEQYF TGTGCCAGCAGCGCCGCAGGTGCCCACGAGCAGTACTTC
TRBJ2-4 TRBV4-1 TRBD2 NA CASSLGAGAPQYF TGCGCCAGCAGCCTCGGGGCGGGAGCGCCTCAGTACTTC
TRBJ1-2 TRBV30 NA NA CAWSHGGGYGYTF TGTGCCTGGAGCCACGGGGGGGGCTATGGCTACACCTTC
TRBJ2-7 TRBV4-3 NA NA CASSQDLGATYEQYF TGCGCCAGCAGCCAAGATTTGGGAGCAACCTACGAGCAGTACTTC
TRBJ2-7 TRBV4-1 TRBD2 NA CASSLAGGSSYEQYF TGCGCCAGCAGCCTTGCGGGGGGTAGCTCCTACGAGCAGTACTTC
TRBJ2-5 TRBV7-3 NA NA CASSLFAGLLETQYF TGTGCCAGCAGCTTATTTGCAGGCTTGCTTGAGACCCAGTACTTC
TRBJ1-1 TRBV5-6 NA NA CASSSWPGQEAFF TGTGCCAGCAGCTCTTGGCCGGGACAAGAAGCTTTCTTT
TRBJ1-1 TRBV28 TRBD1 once CASRTTGGTEAFF TGTGCCAGCAGGACAACAGGGGGTACTGAAGCTTTCTTT
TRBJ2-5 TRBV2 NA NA CASIAGSGPKTQYF TGTGCCAGCATCGCAGGCTCCGGACCCAAGACCCAGTACTTC
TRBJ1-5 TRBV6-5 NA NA CASSYGYSNQPQHF TGTGCCAGCAGTTACGGGTATAGCAATCAGCCCCAGCATTTT
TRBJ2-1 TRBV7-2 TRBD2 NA CASSLWVGLAEEDEQFF TGTGCCAGCAGCTTATGGGTCGGACTAGCGGAGGAGGATGAGCAGTTCTTC
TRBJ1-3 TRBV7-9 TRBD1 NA CASSLGTGGLNTIYF TGTGCCAGCAGCTTAGGGACAGGGGGCTTAAACACCATATATTTT
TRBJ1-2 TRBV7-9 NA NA CASSLATEYNYGYTF TGTGCCAGCAGCTTAGCGACAGAATATAACTATGGCTACACCTTC
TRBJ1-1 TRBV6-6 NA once CASSRAGERDTEAFF TGTGCCAGCTCGAGGGCAGGGGAAAGGGACACTGAAGCTTTCTTT
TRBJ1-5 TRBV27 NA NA CASSLRARREPQHF TGTGCCAGCAGTTTACGGGCAAGAAGGGAGCCCCAGCATTTT
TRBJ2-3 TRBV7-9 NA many CASRGRADTQYF TGTGCCAGCAGAGGAAGGGCAGATACGCAGTATTTT
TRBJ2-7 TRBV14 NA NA CASSQDRWGAEEQYF TGTGCCAGCAGCCAAGATCGGTGGGGGGCGGAAGAGCAGTACTTC
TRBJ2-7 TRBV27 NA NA CASSNDGFVSYEQYF TGTGCCAGCAGCAACGACGGTTTCGTCTCCTACGAGCAGTACTTC
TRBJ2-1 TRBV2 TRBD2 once CATQREAGNEQFF TGTGCCACTCAGCGGGAGGCGGGTAATGAGCAGTTCTTC
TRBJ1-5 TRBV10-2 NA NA CASSESLGVQPQHF TGCGCCAGCAGTGAGTCGCTTGGGGTTCAGCCCCAGCATTTT
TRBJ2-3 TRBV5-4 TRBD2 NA CASNPPGGDTDTQYF TGTGCCAGCAACCCTCCGGGGGGGGACACAGATACGCAGTATTTT
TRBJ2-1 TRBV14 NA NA CASSQDRRYGEQFF TGTGCCAGCAGCCAAGATCGTCGGTACGGTGAGCAGTTCTTC
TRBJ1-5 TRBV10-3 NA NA CAISGAHQGGSNQPQHF TGTGCCATCAGTGGGGCCCACCAAGGGGGTAGCAATCAGCCCCAGCATTTT
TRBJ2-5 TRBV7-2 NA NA CASSLRTTKETQYF TGTGCCAGCAGCTTACGGACTACCAAAGAGACCCAGTACTTC
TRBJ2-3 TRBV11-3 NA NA CASSLGPKSTDTQYF TGTGCCAGCAGCTTAGGCCCGAAGAGCACAGATACGCAGTATTTT
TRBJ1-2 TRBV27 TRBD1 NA CASSLLTGNINYGYTF TGTGCCAGCAGTTTACTGACAGGGAATATTAACTATGGCTACACCTTC
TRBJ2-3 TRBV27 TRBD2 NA CASSLAGLAGNTDTQYF TGTGCCAGCAGTTTAGCGGGACTAGCGGGGAACACAGATACGCAGTATTTT
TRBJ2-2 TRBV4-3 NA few CASSQDGANTGELFF TGCGCCAGCAGCCAAGATGGGGCGAACACCGGGGAGCTGTTTTTT
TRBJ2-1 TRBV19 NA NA CASSIGQNSYNEQFF TGTGCCAGTAGTATAGGGCAGAATTCCTACAATGAGCAGTTCTTC
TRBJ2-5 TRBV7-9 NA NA CASSPSAGGSWETQYF TGTGCCAGCAGCCCCAGCGCCGGGGGAAGTTGGGAGACCCAGTACTTC
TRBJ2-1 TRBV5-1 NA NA CASSLSGSSSYNEQFF TGCGCCAGCAGCCTTAGCGGTTCGAGCTCCTACAATGAGCAGTTCTTC
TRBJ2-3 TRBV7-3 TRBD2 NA CASSATSGETDTQYF TGTGCCAGCAGCGCGACTAGCGGGGAGACAGATACGCAGTATTTT
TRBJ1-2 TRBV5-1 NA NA CASSPVPDRSNYGYTF TGCGCCAGCAGCCCGGTCCCGGACAGATCTAACTATGGCTACACCTTC
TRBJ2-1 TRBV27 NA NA CASMPLKGSEQFF TGTGCCAGCATGCCGTTAAAGGGCAGTGAGCAGTTCTTC
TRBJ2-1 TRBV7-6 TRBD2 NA CASSRTSGGAVSYNEQFF TGTGCCAGCAGCCGGACTAGCGGGGGGGCAGTTTCCTACAATGAGCAGTTCTTC
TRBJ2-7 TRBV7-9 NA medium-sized CASSAVQGSYEQYF TGTGCCAGCAGCGCCGTACAGGGTTCCTACGAGCAGTACTTC
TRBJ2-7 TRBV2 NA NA CASLAGPPDEQYF TGTGCCAGCCTCGCGGGGCCTCCGGACGAGCAGTACTTC
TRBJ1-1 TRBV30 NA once CAWREGGGANTEAFF TGTGCCTGGAGGGAAGGCGGGGGGGCCAACACTGAAGCTTTCTTT
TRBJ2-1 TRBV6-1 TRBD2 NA CASSETSGGNEQFF TGTGCCAGCAGTGAAACTAGCGGGGGAAATGAGCAGTTCTTC